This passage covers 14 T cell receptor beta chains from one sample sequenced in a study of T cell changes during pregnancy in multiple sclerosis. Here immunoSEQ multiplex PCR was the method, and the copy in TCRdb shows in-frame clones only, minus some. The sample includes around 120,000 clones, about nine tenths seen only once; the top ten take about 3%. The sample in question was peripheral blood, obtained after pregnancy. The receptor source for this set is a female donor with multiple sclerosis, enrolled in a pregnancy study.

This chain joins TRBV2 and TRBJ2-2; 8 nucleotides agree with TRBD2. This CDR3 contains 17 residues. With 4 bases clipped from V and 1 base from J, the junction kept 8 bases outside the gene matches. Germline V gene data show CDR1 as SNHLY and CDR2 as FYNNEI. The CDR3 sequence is CASSGLAGMVNTGELFF. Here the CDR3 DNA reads TGTGCCAGCAGTGGGTTAGCGGGGATGGTGAACACCGGGGAGCTGTTTTTT. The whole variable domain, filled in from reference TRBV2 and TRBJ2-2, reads EPEVTQTPSHQVTQMGQEVILRCVPISNHLYFYWYRQILGQKVEFLVSFYNNEISEKSEIFDDQFSVERPDGSNFTLKIRSTKLEDSAMYFCASSGLAGMVNTGELFFGEGSRLTVL.

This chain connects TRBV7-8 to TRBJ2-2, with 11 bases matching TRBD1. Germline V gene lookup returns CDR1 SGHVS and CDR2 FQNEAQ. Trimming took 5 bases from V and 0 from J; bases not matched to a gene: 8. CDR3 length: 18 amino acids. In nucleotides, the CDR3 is TGTGCCAGCAGCGCCCGGGACAGGGGGTTCGCGAACACCGGGGAGCTGTTTTTT. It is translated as CASSARDRGFANTGELFF.

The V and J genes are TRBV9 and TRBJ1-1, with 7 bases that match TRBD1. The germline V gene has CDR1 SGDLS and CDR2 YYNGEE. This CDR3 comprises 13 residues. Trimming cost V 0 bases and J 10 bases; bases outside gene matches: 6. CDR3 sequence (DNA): TGTGCCAGCAGCGTAGAGGTGTCAGGGGGAGCTTTCTTT. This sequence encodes CASSVEVSGGAFF.

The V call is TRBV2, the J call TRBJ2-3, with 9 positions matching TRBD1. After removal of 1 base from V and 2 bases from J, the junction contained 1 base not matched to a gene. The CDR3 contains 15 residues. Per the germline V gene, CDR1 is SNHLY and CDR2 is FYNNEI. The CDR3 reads CASSEDRGHTDTQYF. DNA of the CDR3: TGTGCCAGCAGTGAAGACAGGGGGCACACAGATACGCAGTATTTT.

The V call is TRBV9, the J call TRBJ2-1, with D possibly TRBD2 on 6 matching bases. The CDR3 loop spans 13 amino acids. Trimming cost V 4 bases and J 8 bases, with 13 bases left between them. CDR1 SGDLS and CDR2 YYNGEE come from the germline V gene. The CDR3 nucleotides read TGTGCCAGCAGCTCTCGACTAGGCGATGAGCAGTTCTTC. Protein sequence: CASSSRLGDEQFF.

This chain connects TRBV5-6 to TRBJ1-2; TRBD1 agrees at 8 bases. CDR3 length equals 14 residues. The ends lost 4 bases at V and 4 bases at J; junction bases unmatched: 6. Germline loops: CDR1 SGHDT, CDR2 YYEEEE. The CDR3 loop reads CASSPDGQGYGYTF. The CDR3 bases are TGTGCCAGCAGCCCTGACGGACAGGGCTATGGCTACACCTTC.

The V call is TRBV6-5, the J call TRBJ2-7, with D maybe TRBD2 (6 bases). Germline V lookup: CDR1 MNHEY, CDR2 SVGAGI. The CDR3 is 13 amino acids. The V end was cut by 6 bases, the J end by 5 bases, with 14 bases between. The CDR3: CASSPGGAHEQYF. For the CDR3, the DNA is TGTGCCAGCAGCCCAGGAGGGGCCCACGAGCAGTACTTC.

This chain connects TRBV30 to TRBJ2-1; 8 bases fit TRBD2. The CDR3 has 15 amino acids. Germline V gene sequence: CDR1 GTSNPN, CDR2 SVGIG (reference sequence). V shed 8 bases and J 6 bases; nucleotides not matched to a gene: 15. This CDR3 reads CAGGARGGLLNEQFF. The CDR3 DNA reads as TGTGCCGGCGGGGCTCGGGGGGGCCTGCTCAATGAGCAGTTCTTC.

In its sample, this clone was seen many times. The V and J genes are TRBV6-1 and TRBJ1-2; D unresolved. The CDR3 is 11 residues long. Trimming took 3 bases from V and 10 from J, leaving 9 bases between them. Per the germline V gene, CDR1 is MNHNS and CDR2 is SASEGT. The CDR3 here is CASSDRRDYTF. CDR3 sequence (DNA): TGTGCCAGCAGTGACAGGCGAGACTACACCTTC.

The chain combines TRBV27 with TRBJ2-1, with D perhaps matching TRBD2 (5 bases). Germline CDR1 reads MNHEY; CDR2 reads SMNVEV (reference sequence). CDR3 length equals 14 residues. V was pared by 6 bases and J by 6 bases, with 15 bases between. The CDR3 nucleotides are TGTGCCAGCAGCGCGGCCTCTGCGGGCAATGAGCAGTTCTTC. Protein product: CASSAASAGNEQFF.

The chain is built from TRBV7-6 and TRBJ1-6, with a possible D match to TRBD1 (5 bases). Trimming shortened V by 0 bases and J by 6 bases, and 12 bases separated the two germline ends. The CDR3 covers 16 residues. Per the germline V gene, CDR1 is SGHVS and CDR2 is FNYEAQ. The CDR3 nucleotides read TGTGCCAGCAGCTTAGCGTCCGGGGGTACTAATTCACCCCTCCACTTT. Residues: CASSLASGGTNSPLHF.

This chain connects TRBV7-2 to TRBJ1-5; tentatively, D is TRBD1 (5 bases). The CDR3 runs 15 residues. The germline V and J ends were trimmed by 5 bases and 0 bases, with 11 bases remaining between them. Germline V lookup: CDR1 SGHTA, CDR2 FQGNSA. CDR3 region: CASSKGGGSNQPQHF. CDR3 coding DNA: TGTGCCAGCAGCAAAGGCGGGGGTAGCAATCAGCCCCAGCATTTT.

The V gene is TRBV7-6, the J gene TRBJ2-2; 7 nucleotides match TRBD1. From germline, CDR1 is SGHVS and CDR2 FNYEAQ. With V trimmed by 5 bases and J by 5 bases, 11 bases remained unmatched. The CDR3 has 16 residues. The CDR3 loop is CASSKESGTVTGELFF. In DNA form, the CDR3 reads TGTGCCAGCAGCAAAGAGTCCGGGACAGTTACCGGGGAGCTGTTTTTT.

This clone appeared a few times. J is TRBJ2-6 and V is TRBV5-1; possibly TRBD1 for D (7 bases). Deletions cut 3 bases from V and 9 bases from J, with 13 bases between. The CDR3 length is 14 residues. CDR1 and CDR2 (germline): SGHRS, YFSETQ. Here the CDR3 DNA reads TGCGCCAGCAGCTCGGAGGGACAGCTCAACGTCCTGACTTTC. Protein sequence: CASSSEGQLNVLTF.